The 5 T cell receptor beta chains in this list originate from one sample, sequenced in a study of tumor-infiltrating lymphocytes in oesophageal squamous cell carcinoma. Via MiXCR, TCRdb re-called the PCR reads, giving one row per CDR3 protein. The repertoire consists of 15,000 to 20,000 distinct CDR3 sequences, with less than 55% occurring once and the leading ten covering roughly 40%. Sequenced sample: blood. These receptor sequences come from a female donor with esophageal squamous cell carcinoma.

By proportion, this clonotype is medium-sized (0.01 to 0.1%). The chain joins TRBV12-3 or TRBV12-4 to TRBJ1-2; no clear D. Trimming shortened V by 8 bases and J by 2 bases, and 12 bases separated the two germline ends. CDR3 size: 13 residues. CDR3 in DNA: TGTGCCAGCGCCACCTCGGAAAACTATGGCTACACCTTC. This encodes CASATSENYGYTF.

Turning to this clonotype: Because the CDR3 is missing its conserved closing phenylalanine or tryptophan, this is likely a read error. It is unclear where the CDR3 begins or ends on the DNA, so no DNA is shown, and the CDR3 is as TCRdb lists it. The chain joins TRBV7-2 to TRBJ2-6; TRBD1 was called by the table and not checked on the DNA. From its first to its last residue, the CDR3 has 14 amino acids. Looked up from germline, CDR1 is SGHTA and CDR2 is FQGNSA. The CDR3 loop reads CASSLRDNEQFFGP.

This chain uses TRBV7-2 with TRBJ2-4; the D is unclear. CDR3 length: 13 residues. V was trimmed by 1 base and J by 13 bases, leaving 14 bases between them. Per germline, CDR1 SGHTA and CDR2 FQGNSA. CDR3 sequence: CASSLGSWVEQYF. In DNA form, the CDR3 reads TGTGCCAGCAGCTTAGGGTCCTGGGTTGAGCAGTACTTC.

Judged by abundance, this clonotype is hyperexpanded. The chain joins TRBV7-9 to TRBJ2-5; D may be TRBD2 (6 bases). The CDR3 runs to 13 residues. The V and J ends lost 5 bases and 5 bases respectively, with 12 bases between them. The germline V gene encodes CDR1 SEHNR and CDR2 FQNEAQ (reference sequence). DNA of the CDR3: TGTGCCAGCAGCCCGAGGGCGGGGGAGACCCAGTACTTC. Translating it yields CASSPRAGETQYF.

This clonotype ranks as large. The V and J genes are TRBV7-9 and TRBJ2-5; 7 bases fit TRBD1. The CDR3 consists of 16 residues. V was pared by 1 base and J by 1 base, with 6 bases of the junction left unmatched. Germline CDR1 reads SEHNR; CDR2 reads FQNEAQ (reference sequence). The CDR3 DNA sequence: TGTGCCAGCAGCTTAGTGGGACAGAATCTCCAAGAGACCCAGTACTTC. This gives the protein CASSLVGQNLQETQYF.